The rows below give T cell receptor beta chains drawn from one sample of a study of cytomegalovirus exposure and HLA in healthy donors. Profiling relied on immunoSEQ multiplex PCR, and the TCRdb table lists in-frame clones only, not all of them. The sample shows about 240,000 clones, 70% to 90% of them seen only once. Sequencing was performed on PBMCs. The source of these receptors is a woman aged 25 to 45 in good health and CMV-seropositive. The CDR3 runs from the conserved cysteine through the conserved F or W. The order of the fields is V gene, D gene, CDR3 length, clone size, J gene, CDR3 DNA, CDR3 protein. The D gene is left open where the match is weak. A row's size may be missing; if present it is once, few, many or a size class.

v_call: TRBV6-4; d_call: TRBD1; cdr3_length: 11; clone_size: NA; j_call: TRBJ1-1; cdr3_nt: TGTGCCAGCAGACAGGACAGGGAAGCTTTCTTT; cdr3_aa: CASRQDREAFF
v_call: TRBV4-1; d_call: TRBD2; cdr3_length: 15; clone_size: NA; j_call: TRBJ2-1; cdr3_nt: TGCGCCAGCAGCCAGCGACTAGCGGGTGCGGATGAGCAGTTCTTC; cdr3_aa: CASSQRLAGADEQFF
v_call: TRBV5-1; d_call: NA; cdr3_length: 14; clone_size: NA; j_call: TRBJ2-2; cdr3_nt: TGCGCCAGCAGCTTGGGTCCCGGTACCGGGGAGCTGTTTTTT; cdr3_aa: CASSLGPGTGELFF
v_call: TRBV7-2; d_call: NA; cdr3_length: 11; clone_size: NA; j_call: TRBJ2-7; cdr3_nt: TGTGCCAGCAGCTTAGGGTGGGCCCCGGACTTC; cdr3_aa: CASSLGWAPDF
v_call: TRBV5-1; d_call: NA; cdr3_length: 15; clone_size: NA; j_call: TRBJ2-1; cdr3_nt: TGCGCCAGCAGCTTGGTAATTCAGCGTTACAATGAGCAGTTCTTC; cdr3_aa: CASSLVIQRYNEQFF
v_call: TRBV10-3; d_call: NA; cdr3_length: 12; clone_size: NA; j_call: TRBJ1-2; cdr3_nt: TGTGCCATCAGTGAGTCGTTGCGGGGCTACACCTTC; cdr3_aa: CAISESLRGYTF
v_call: TRBV5-1; d_call: NA; cdr3_length: 13; clone_size: NA; j_call: TRBJ2-5; cdr3_nt: TGCGCCAGCAAGGTAGGAGTTCAAGAGACCCAGTACTTC; cdr3_aa: CASKVGVQETQYF
v_call: TRBV14; d_call: NA; cdr3_length: 13; clone_size: NA; j_call: TRBJ2-1; cdr3_nt: TGTGCCAGCAGCCAAGCTTCCTACAATGAGCAGTTCTTC; cdr3_aa: CASSQASYNEQFF
v_call: TRBV5-1; d_call: TRBD1; cdr3_length: 15; clone_size: NA; j_call: TRBJ2-1; cdr3_nt: TGCGCCAGCAGCCAGGACAGGGTCCGCACAAATGAGCAGTTCTTC; cdr3_aa: CASSQDRVRTNEQFF
v_call: TRBV27; d_call: NA; cdr3_length: 14; clone_size: NA; j_call: TRBJ1-5; cdr3_nt: TGTGCCAGCAGTTTCGACAGACCCAATCAGCCCCAGCATTTT; cdr3_aa: CASSFDRPNQPQHF
v_call: TRBV5-1; d_call: NA; cdr3_length: 14; clone_size: once; j_call: TRBJ2-1; cdr3_nt: TGCGCCAGCAGCTTCGACGGGGGGCGTCCTGAGCAGTTCTTC; cdr3_aa: CASSFDGGRPEQFF
v_call: TRBV2; d_call: TRBD2; cdr3_length: 17; clone_size: once; j_call: TRBJ2-2; cdr3_nt: TGTGCCAGCAGTGATTCGTACAGCGGGGGGGGAACCGGGGAGCTGTTTTTT; cdr3_aa: CASSDSYSGGGTGELFF
v_call: TRBV2; d_call: NA; cdr3_length: 13; clone_size: NA; j_call: TRBJ2-3; cdr3_nt: TGTGCCAGCAGTCCCCCCGGGACTGATACGCAGTATTTT; cdr3_aa: CASSPPGTDTQYF
v_call: TRBV5-1; d_call: NA; cdr3_length: 15; clone_size: once; j_call: TRBJ2-2; cdr3_nt: TGCGCCAGCAGCTTGCAAGCACTCAACACCGGGGAGCTGTTTTTT; cdr3_aa: CASSLQALNTGELFF
v_call: TRBV29-1; d_call: NA; cdr3_length: 15; clone_size: NA; j_call: TRBJ2-3; cdr3_nt: TGCAGCGCCCAATTCAAGAGGGAACGACGAAATACGCAGTATTTT; cdr3_aa: CSAQFKRERRNTQYF
v_call: TRBV5-1; d_call: NA; cdr3_length: 14; clone_size: NA; j_call: TRBJ2-1; cdr3_nt: TGCGCCAGCAGCTTGTTCGGCCCCGGGGATGAGCAGTTCTTC; cdr3_aa: CASSLFGPGDEQFF
v_call: TRBV6-5; d_call: NA; cdr3_length: 14; clone_size: NA; j_call: TRBJ2-5; cdr3_nt: TGTGCCAGCAGTTTCCGGAGAAGGCAAGAGACCCAGTACTTC; cdr3_aa: CASSFRRRQETQYF
v_call: TRBV14; d_call: NA; cdr3_length: 14; clone_size: NA; j_call: TRBJ2-7; cdr3_nt: TGTGCCAGCAGCCAAGTCCATTGGGCCGCTGAGCAGTACTTC; cdr3_aa: CASSQVHWAAEQYF
v_call: TRBV29-1; d_call: NA; cdr3_length: 12; clone_size: NA; j_call: TRBJ1-1; cdr3_nt: TGCAGCGCAAAGACAGTGAACACTGAAGCTTTCTTT; cdr3_aa: CSAKTVNTEAFF
v_call: TRBV2; d_call: TRBD1; cdr3_length: 16; clone_size: few; j_call: TRBJ1-4; cdr3_nt: TGTGCCAGCAGTGAAGGGGCGGACAGGGAGGGAGAAAAACTGTTTTTT; cdr3_aa: CASSEGADREGEKLFF
v_call: TRBV6-5; d_call: NA; cdr3_length: 13; clone_size: NA; j_call: TRBJ2-7; cdr3_nt: TGTGCCAGCAGTTACTCGCGGGGTCTCGAGCAGTACTTC; cdr3_aa: CASSYSRGLEQYF
v_call: TRBV6-5; d_call: NA; cdr3_length: 14; clone_size: NA; j_call: TRBJ1-1; cdr3_nt: TGTGCCAGCAGTTACAGTTTTACGGGGGGCGAAGCTTTCTTT; cdr3_aa: CASSYSFTGGEAFF